Each of the 11 T cell receptor beta chains below was sequenced from the same sample in a study of Graves' ophthalmopathy and Graves' hyperthyroidism. As the template, RNA transcripts were used to amplify TCR beta CDR3 regions. The authors performed first-round RT-PCR with HTBI primers and then a second-round multiplex PCR. TCRdb ran MiXCR on the multiplex PCR reads and lists one entry per CDR3 protein. Of around 670,000 distinct CDR3 sequences listed, 40% are singletons. The specimen sequenced was peripheral blood. The receptors stem from an adult man with Graves' ophthalmopathy.

At least ten counts were recorded for this clonotype. The rearrangement uses TRBV20-1 and TRBJ2-7, with 9 nucleotides matching TRBD1. The CDR3 sequence is 15 residues long. CDR1 and CDR2 from the germline V gene are DFQATT and SNEGSKA (reference sequence). With V trimmed by 5 bases and J by 7 bases, 15 bases remained unmatched. CDR3 bases: TGCAGTGCTGTCCCACCCGGGACAGGGCCTCGGGAGCAGTACTTC. Amino acids: CSAVPPGTGPREQYF.

This clonotype was recorded a few times. The chain carries TRBV7-9 and TRBJ2-5, with 15 bases identical to TRBD2. The CDR3 is 18 amino acids. Germline V gene lookup returns CDR1 SEHNR and CDR2 FQNEAQ (reference sequence). V was pared by 3 bases and J by 2 bases, with 7 bases of the junction left unmatched. The CDR3 is CASSFGLAGGLWQETQYF. In nucleotides, the CDR3 is TGTGCCAGCAGCTTTGGACTAGCGGGGGGGCTTTGGCAAGAGACCCAGTACTTC.

This clonotype was seen a few times. The chain carries TRBV20-1 and TRBJ2-7, with D possibly TRBD1 on 5 matching bases. This CDR3 contains 13 residues. CDR1 DFQATT and CDR2 SNEGSKA come from the germline V gene (reference sequence). Trimming shortened V by 2 bases and J by 0 bases, and 8 bases separated the two germline ends. This chain's CDR3 is CSARQGSSYEQYF. CDR3 sequence (DNA): TGCAGTGCTAGACAGGGTAGCTCCTACGAGCAGTACTTC.

This clonotype showed up just a few times. The CDR3 coding sequence is TGTGCCAGCAGTTTAGATATTGGAGGGATCTACGAGCAGTACTTC. It codes for CASSLDIGGIYEQYF. The genes are TRBV27 and TRBJ2-7, with D possibly matching TRBD2 (6 bases). Trimming shortened V by 2 bases and J by 3 bases, and 14 bases separated the two germline ends. Germline assignment: CDR1 MNHEY and CDR2 SMNVEV (reference sequence). The CDR3 is 15 amino acids.

CDR3 protein: CASSIQEKYGYTF. In nucleotides, the CDR3 is TGTGCCAGTAGTATACAGGAGAAGTATGGCTACACCTTC. V and J are TRBV19 and TRBJ1-2, with D hard to call. Trimming removed 2 bases at V and 5 bases at J, with 9 bases between. From germline, CDR1 is LNHDA and CDR2 SQIVND (reference sequence). This CDR3 comprises 13 residues.

This clonotype appeared a few times. A read error may account for a junction end that differs from germline. The chain employs TRBV24-1 and TRBJ1-5; D is unclear. The CDR3 sequence is 17 residues long. The V gene's germline CDR1 is KGHDR and CDR2 SFDVKD. CDR3 nucleotide sequence: TGTGCCAGCAGTTACGCGGACTCGGGGAGCACCGGAGCGCCCCAGCATTTT. The encoded protein is CASSYADSGSTGAPQHF.

The chain is built from TRBV25-1 and TRBJ2-5; 8 bases map to TRBD1. The CDR3 extends over 14 amino acids. CDR1 is MGHDK, CDR2 SYGVNS, per germline. The DNA for the CDR3 is TGTGCTCCCAAAGGACAGGGCGCCCAAGAGACCCAGTACTTC. Residues: CAPKGQGAQETQYF. Using reference TRBV25-1 and TRBJ2-5 for the parts outside the CDR3, the full variable domain is EADIYQTPRYLVIGTGKKITLECSQTMGHDKMYWYQQDPGMELHLIHYSYGVNSTEKGDLSSESTVSRIRTEHFPLTLESARPSHTSQYLCAPKGQGAQETQYFGPGTRLLVL.

There are many counts of this clonotype. Mismatch with germline at one junction end may stem from a read error. The V gene is TRBV29-1, the J gene TRBJ1-2; the D is unclear. This CDR3 comprises 9 residues. Germline loops: CDR1 SQVTM, CDR2 ANQGSEA. Here the CDR3 reads CSVEDSTVF. Written as DNA, the CDR3 is TGCAGCGTTGAAGATTCGACCGTCTTC.

The sample holds many counts of this clonotype. CDR3 loop: CSAPTDLYGYTF. The CDR3 nucleotides read TGCAGTGCTCCGACCGACCTCTATGGCTACACCTTC. The rearrangement joins TRBV20-1 to TRBJ1-2, with D uncertain. Looked up from germline, CDR1 is DFQATT and CDR2 is SNEGSKA (reference sequence). The CDR3 has 12 amino acids. The germline V and J ends were trimmed by 5 bases and 4 bases, with 11 bases remaining between them.

The chain combines TRBV29-1 with TRBJ1-5, with 8 bases matching TRBD1. Per the germline V gene, CDR1 is SQVTM and CDR2 is ANQGSEA. There are 11 residues in the CDR3. Unmatched junction bases numbered 3, after V lost 7 bases and J lost 7 bases. The CDR3 bases are TGCAGCGGACAGGGGAAGCAGCCCCAGCATTTT. Encoded protein: CSGQGKQPQHF.

The chain carries TRBV7-9 and TRBJ1-6; D possibly corresponds to TRBD1 (5 bases). Germline values: CDR1 SEHNR, CDR2 FQNEAQ (reference sequence). The length of the CDR3 is 15 residues. V was pared by 6 bases and J by 7 bases, with 16 bases between. For the CDR3, the DNA is TGTGCCAGCAGTTACCCGCAGGGATTCAATTCACCCCTCCACTTT. Protein product: CASSYPQGFNSPLHF.